Listed here are 13 T cell receptor beta chains from one sample, sequenced in a study of glioma-infiltrating T cells (dated by TCRdb to the mid-2010s). Reads for this sample came from an Illumina MiSeq. TCR alpha and beta CDR3 regions were amplified with the iRepertoire nested amplicon-rescue multiplex PCR (arm-PCR) platform from RNA. TCRdb redid the processing of the public reads, applying fastp at Q25 and MiXCR, and retained in-frame beta chains. CDR3 protein sequences are deduplicated, and each keeps its most common genes and DNA. The sample data list 90,000 to 100,000 distinct CDR3 sequences, and roughly 40% of these were observed just once. Around two fifths of the sample is taken by the ten largest. Source material: glioma tissue, nonneoplastic brain tissue, or PBMCs (not recorded which). The source of these receptors is a human donor with low-grade glioma or glioblastoma, undergoing nonglioma brain surgery, or in good health (not recorded which).

A remark on this clonotype: At one of its ends the junction is not consistent with the germline gene, which may arise from a read error. This chain joins TRBV6-1 and TRBJ1-5; D possibly corresponds to TRBD1 (6 bases). The V gene's germline CDR1 is MNHNS and CDR2 SASEGT. CDR3 size: 14 residues. The CDR3 region is CALLKGDINPPQHF. The DNA for the CDR3 is TGTGCCCTCCTAAAAGGGGACATCAATCCGCCCCAGCATTTT.

Notes on this clonotype: Given a much more abundant clone one base away, this may be a read error. CDR3 sequence (DNA): TGTGCCAGCAAAAGGCTAGCGGGGGGGGAGCAGTACTTC. Protein product: CASKRLAGGEQYF. This chain uses TRBV2 with TRBJ2-7; 12 bases fit TRBD2. The CDR3 is 13 amino acids. Trimming took 7 bases from V and 7 from J; bases not matched to a gene: 5. Germline CDR1 SNHLY, CDR2 FYNNEI. Based on the CDR3 plus reference TRBV2 and TRBJ2-7, the full variable domain is EPEVTQTPSHQVTQMGQEVILRCVPISNHLYFYWYRQILGQKVEFLVSFYNNEISEKSEIFDDQFSVERPDGSNFTLKIRSTKLEDSAMYFCASKRLAGGEQYFGPGTRLTVT.

This clonotype has a count of ten or more. The V and J genes are TRBV20-1 and TRBJ2-1; D is ambiguous. Trimming removed 3 bases from V and 6 bases from J, with 15 bases in between. This CDR3 spans 14 amino acids. CDR1 DFQATT and CDR2 SNEGSKA come from the germline V gene (reference sequence). The CDR3 DNA reads as TGCAGTGCTAGCCCGCCGGTAGCTGTCAATGAGCAGTTCTTC. This gives the protein CSASPPVAVNEQFF.

This clonotype was recorded at least ten times. V and J are TRBV3-1 and TRBJ2-2; D is tentatively TRBD1 or TRBD2 (5 bases each). The CDR3 sequence is 15 residues long. Germline CDR1 LGHDT, CDR2 YNNKEL (reference sequence). Trimming cost V 4 bases and J 0 bases, with 9 bases left between them. The chain's CDR3 is CASSPRDANTGELFF. CDR3 DNA: TGTGCCAGCAGCCCGAGGGACGCGAACACCGGGGAGCTGTTTTTT. The entire variable domain, with the rest obtained from reference TRBV3-1 and TRBJ2-2, is as follows: DTAVSQTPKYLVTQMGNDKSIKCEQNLGHDTMYWYKQDSKKFLKIMFSYNNKELIINETVPNRFSPKSPDKAHLNLHINSLELGDSAVYFCASSPRDANTGELFFGEGSRLTVL.

The sample holds a few counts of this clonotype. The CDR3 coding sequence is TGCAGCGTTGAAGAGGGGGGGGGGGGCACAGATACGCAGTATTTT. Its translation: CSVEEGGGGTDTQYF. V gene TRBV29-1 combines with J gene TRBJ2-3; 7 bases map to TRBD2. Losses at the gene ends were 0 bases for V and 1 base for J; bases not matched to a gene: 4. The germline V gene has CDR1 SQVTM and CDR2 ANQGSEA. This CDR3 region has 15 residues.

The sample holds many counts of this clonotype. The chain couples TRBV6-1 to TRBJ2-7, with D possibly matching TRBD2 (6 bases). Per the germline V gene, CDR1 is MNHNS and CDR2 is SASEGT. This CDR3 is built from 14 residues. Trimming shortened V by 4 bases and J by 5 bases, and 15 bases separated the two germline ends. The CDR3 DNA follows: TGTGCCAGCAGTGTAGCGTGGGAGGAAGACGAGCAGTACTTC. Protein product: CASSVAWEEDEQYF.

This sequence joins TRBV4-1 and TRBJ2-1; 7 nucleotides match TRBD2. Germline assignment: CDR1 MGHRA and CDR2 YSYEKL. V lost 0 bases and J lost 12; bases outside the gene matches: 11. The CDR3 has 15 amino acids. CDR3 nucleotides: TGCGCCAGCAGCCAAGACCGGACTAGAAGGAATCTGCAGTTCTTC. Translating gives CASSQDRTRRNLQFF.

With regard to this clonotype: This may arise from a read error, as a much more abundant clone is one base away. Because the CDR3 is missing its conserved closing phenylalanine or tryptophan, this is likely a read error. The V call is TRBV3-1, the J call TRBJ2-2; D gene uncertain. Trimming left V 2 bases short and J 1 base short, with 8 bases between. There are 15 residues in the CDR3. Germline V gene sequence: CDR1 LGHDT, CDR2 YNNKEL (reference sequence). For the CDR3, the DNA is TGTGCCAGCAGCCAAATTACCTTGAACACCGGGGAGCTGTTTTTG. This gives the protein CASSQITLNTGELFL.

This clonotype was observed many times. This chain connects TRBV7-9 to TRBJ1-4; no clear D. Trimming took 4 bases from V and 4 from J, leaving 13 bases between them. This CDR3 comprises 15 residues. Germline V CDR1 and CDR2: SEHNR, FQNEAQ (reference sequence). The CDR3 is CASSSLGRRNEKLFF. In nucleotides, the CDR3 is TGTGCCAGCAGCTCGCTAGGACGGCGTAATGAAAAACTGTTTTTT. Variable domain in full (rest from reference TRBV7-9 and TRBJ1-4): DTGVSQNPRHKITKRGQNVTFRCDPISEHNRLYWYRQTLGQGPEFLTYFQNEAQLEKSRLLSDRFSAERPKGSFSTLEIQRTEQGDSAMYLCASSSLGRRNEKLFFGSGTQLSVL.

Worth noting for this clonotype: A read error is possible here, since a much larger clone lies one base away. This chain joins TRBV5-1 and TRBJ2-7; D may be TRBD1 or TRBD2 (5 bases each). Germline V gene lookup returns CDR1 SGHRS and CDR2 YFSETQ. V lost 7 bases, J lost 1 base, and 18 bases lay in between. The CDR3 length is 15 residues. CDR3 DNA: TGCGCCAGCGGGCTGGCTGGGACGGAGTCCTACGAGCAGTACTTC. This encodes CASGLAGTESYEQYF.

A note on this clonotype: A clone one base away is much larger, so this may be a read error. This chain uses TRBV7-2 with TRBJ2-7, with TRBD2 as a possible D gene (6 bases). The germline gives CDR1 SGHTA, CDR2 FQGNSA. This CDR3 has 15 amino acids. The CDR3: CASSLARSGSYEQCF. The CDR3 DNA reads TGTGCCAGCAGCTTAGCCCGTAGCGGCTCCTACGAGCAGTGCTTC.

The chain has TRBV7-3 and TRBJ1-2; possible D gene TRBD1, 5 bases. This CDR3 is built from 13 residues. Germline V lookup: CDR1 SGHTA, CDR2 FQGTGA. The germline V and J ends were trimmed by 8 bases and 5 bases, with 15 bases remaining between them. The CDR3 here is CASGSGVGYGYTF. The CDR3 coding sequence is TGTGCCAGCGGCTCGGGGGTGGGGTATGGCTACACCTTC. Full variable domain (remainder filled in from reference TRBV7-3 and TRBJ1-2): GAGVSQTPSNKVTEKGKYVELRCDPISGHTALYWYRQSLGQGPEFLIYFQGTGAADDSGLPNDRFFAVRPEGSVSTLKIQRTERGDSAVYLCASGSGVGYGYTFGSGTRLTVV.

The sample holds many counts of this clonotype. V and J are TRBV20-1 and TRBJ2-3; the match to TRBD2 covers 8 bases. V lost 1 base, J lost 2 bases, and 2 bases stayed unmatched. The CDR3 extends over 14 amino acids. CDR1 and CDR2 from the germline V gene are DFQATT and SNEGSKA (reference sequence). The CDR3 is CSARAGGNTDTQYF. DNA of the CDR3: TGCAGTGCTAGAGCGGGGGGGAACACAGATACGCAGTATTTT.